The clone carrying this T cell receptor (beta chain) was found a few times. The antigen remains unidentified. cDNA reverse transcribed from extracted RNA served as the sequencing template. The data were produced by immunoSEQ multiplex PCR, yet TCRdb's version contains in-frame clones alone and is incomplete. The table lists about 94,000 clones, more than 65% of them singletons. The treatment: oral pan-JAK inhibitor, 5-10 mg twice daily. Obtained from alopecia areata patients were lesional scalp punch biopsies along with peripheral blood. PBMCs provided sorted CD4+ and CD8+ T cells. These data originate in a study of CD8+ T cells in alopecia areata. Notes on the study in general: Given one nonresponder, whether baseline CD8+ expansion relates to response remains uncertain. Under tofacitinib, fewer expanded CD8+ clones appeared among the top 100 scalp clones.

Trimming pared 2 bases from V and 1 base from J, leaving 12 bases between. There are 15 residues in the CDR3. Germline CDR1 is SGHVS and CDR2 is FQNEAQ. The TCR was taken from a human donor with alopecia areata. Sample: CD8+ T cells sorted from blood, taken at week 44, from a patient treated with tofacitinib. V is TRBV7-8 and J is TRBJ2-7, with D possibly matching TRBD1 (6 bases). The CDR3 DNA is TGTGCCAGCAGCTTACGGACAGAGGGATCCTACGAGCAGTACTTC. Residues: CASSLRTEGSYEQYF.